One and the same sample provided the 18 T cell receptor beta chains below, sequenced in a study of vaccination and CD4 T cells after COVID-19. Treatment reported: approximately 11-day PBMC culture with coronavirus spike peptide pools or control peptides (ViraFEST assay). The antigens these receptors bind are not known. Sequencing of DNA taken from cultured CD4+ T cells relied on the Oncomine TCR Beta short-read assay. MiXCR was run by TCRdb on the PCR reads, yielding one entry per CDR3 protein. The repertoire holds about 16,000 distinct CDR3 sequences, with around 50% as singletons. The sequences come from CD4+ T cells from blood, cultured in vitro, collected before SARS-CoV-2 vaccination. The receptor set was obtained from a human donor who had recovered from COVID-19.

DNA for the CDR3: TGTGCCAGCAGTGAATGGAAAGCAGGGAAGGAGGATACGCAGTATTTT. This gives the protein CASSEWKAGKEDTQYF. The rearrangement links TRBV2 to TRBJ2-3, with D perhaps TRBD1 (5 bases). Between the trimmed V and J ends, which lost 2 bases and 6 bases, there was a span of 18 bases. This CDR3 has 16 amino acids. The V gene's germline CDR1 is SNHLY and CDR2 FYNNEI.

This clonotype was detected only a few times. The chain couples TRBV20-1 to TRBJ2-3; D not certain. CDR3 length equals 14 residues. The V end lost 1 base, the J end lost 0 bases, and 8 bases lay between the germline ends. The germline V gene encodes CDR1 DFQATT and CDR2 SNEGSKA (reference sequence). The CDR3 region has the DNA TGCAGTGCTAGAGTTGATGCTAGCACAGATACGCAGTATTTT. It translates to CSARVDASTDTQYF.

The chain is built from TRBV20-1 and TRBJ2-1; TRBD2 matches at 8 bases. Germline CDR1 is DFQATT and CDR2 is SNEGSKA (reference sequence). This CDR3 is built from 14 residues. As DNA, the CDR3 is TGCAGCGGTAGCGGGACATCCCTTTACAATGAGCAGTTCTTC. Protein product: CSGSGTSLYNEQFF.

This clonotype was seen more than once but under ten times. The V and J genes are TRBV7-2 and TRBJ1-2; perhaps TRBD1 as D (6 bases). The germline V gene has CDR1 SGHTA and CDR2 FQGNSA. Trimming removed 6 bases at V and 4 bases at J, with 21 bases between. This CDR3 is 16 amino acids long. CDR3 DNA: TGTGCCAGCAGGTCACTCGGGGACAAAGGAATCTATGGCTACACCTTC. This codes for CASRSLGDKGIYGYTF.

The sample holds a few counts of this clonotype. J is TRBJ2-7 and V is TRBV6-2 or TRBV6-3; D not resolved. From germline, CDR1 is MNHEY and CDR2 SVGEGT. Trimming left V 2 bases short and J 1 base short, with 9 bases between. The CDR3 loop spans 14 amino acids. The CDR3 DNA follows: TGTGCCAGCAGTTACCTCGAAGGATCCTACGAGCAGTACTTC. This sequence encodes CASSYLEGSYEQYF.

The rearrangement links TRBV6-1 to TRBJ2-3; 15 bases are a match to TRBD2. Trimming removed 6 bases from V and 3 bases from J; junction bases left unmatched: 4. The length of the CDR3 is 16 residues. Germline CDR1 reads MNHNS; CDR2 reads SASEGT. The CDR3 bases are TGTGCCAGCAGCCCCGGACTAGCGGGAGGGACAGATACGCAGTATTTT. Amino acids: CASSPGLAGGTDTQYF.

On this clonotype itself: Germline is not matched at one junction end, which may reflect a read error. The chain has TRBV6-1 and TRBJ1-2; D possibly corresponds to TRBD1 (5 bases). This CDR3 region has 14 residues. CDR1 and CDR2 from the germline V gene are MNHNS and SASEGT. The CDR3 sequence is CASSRDGAQRLWPF. The CDR3 DNA reads TGTGCCAGCAGCCGGGACGGTGCTCAACGCCTCTGGCCCTTC.

The rearrangement uses TRBV29-1 and TRBJ1-1; perhaps TRBD1 as D (6 bases). This CDR3 is built from 16 residues. Between the trimmed V and J ends, which lost 0 bases and 0 bases, there was a span of 14 bases. Germline CDR1 and CDR2: SQVTM and ANQGSEA. CDR3 sequence: CSVEDVLGALNTEAFF. In nucleotides, the CDR3 is TGCAGCGTTGAAGATGTGTTGGGGGCCCTGAACACTGAAGCTTTCTTT.

The chain has TRBV6-1 and TRBJ1-1; no firm D call. The germline gives CDR1 MNHNS, CDR2 SASEGT. The V and J ends lost 4 bases and 5 bases respectively, with 8 bases between them. The CDR3 runs to 12 residues. For the CDR3, the DNA is TGTGCCAGCAGTGCCCGGCCAACTGAAGCTTTCTTT. Protein: CASSARPTEAFF.

This clonotype turned up a few times. The chain is built from TRBV6-5 and TRBJ1-6, with D uncertain. CDR3 length: 13 residues. Trimming cost V 4 bases and J 10 bases, with 11 bases left between them. Germline-derived CDR1 and CDR2 are MNHEY and SVGAGI. CDR3 amino acids: CASSSGLTSPLHF. CDR3 in DNA: TGTGCCAGCAGTTCCGGGTTAACCTCACCCCTCCACTTT.

The chain links TRBV20-1 to TRBJ1-1, with 7 bases identical to TRBD1. V was pared by 1 base and J by 0 bases, with 2 bases of the junction left unmatched. Germline CDR1 is DFQATT and CDR2 is SNEGSKA (reference sequence). This CDR3 comprises 14 residues. The CDR3 reads CSARGDRVNTEAFF. DNA for the CDR3: TGCAGTGCTAGAGGGGACAGAGTGAACACTGAAGCTTTCTTT.

This clonotype was detected a few times. The V and J genes are TRBV27 and TRBJ2-7; D gene ambiguous. Germline V gives CDR1 MNHEY, CDR2 SMNVEV (reference sequence). CDR3 length: 13 residues. V lost 8 bases to trimming and J lost 2 bases, with 13 bases between them. CDR3: CASGIGFAYEQYF. CDR3 DNA sequence: TGTGCCAGCGGTATAGGGTTCGCCTACGAGCAGTACTTC.

This clonotype was picked up a small number of times. The chain uses TRBV10-3 and TRBJ2-7, with TRBD2 identical over 8 bases. V shed 2 bases, J shed 2 bases, and the junction held 5 bases outside the gene matches. The germline V gene has CDR1 ENHRY and CDR2 SYGVKD. There are 15 residues in the CDR3. CDR3 sequence reads: CAISETLAGTYEQYF. The CDR3 DNA is TGTGCCATCAGTGAGACCTTAGCGGGGACCTACGAGCAGTACTTC.

The V and J genes are TRBV5-1 and TRBJ1-1, with D tentatively TRBD1 (5 bases). The germline V and J ends were trimmed by 4 bases and 3 bases, with 13 bases remaining between them. CDR1 and CDR2 (germline): SGHRS, YFSETQ. The CDR3 consists of 14 residues. CDR3 DNA sequence: TGCGCCAGCAGCCCGGGGACCACACACACTGAAGCTTTCTTT. It encodes CASSPGTTHTEAFF.

This clonotype was seen only a few times. The V call is TRBV20-1, the J call TRBJ1-5; D may be TRBD1 (6 bases). There are 14 residues in the CDR3. The germline CDR1 and CDR2 sequences are DFQATT and SNEGSKA (reference sequence). Trimming shortened V by 0 bases and J by 7 bases, and 13 bases separated the two germline ends. In DNA, the CDR3 is TGCAGTGCTAGAGAAAGACAGGTTTGGCAGCCCCAGCATTTT. This sequence encodes CSARERQVWQPQHF.

The chain couples TRBV6-5 to TRBJ2-1, with unresolved D. The CDR3 contains 16 residues. Germline CDR1 MNHEY, CDR2 SVGAGI. V was shortened by 0 bases and J by 6 bases, with 15 bases between the two germline ends. The CDR3 spells CASSYSPPGRFNEQFF. The CDR3 bases are TGTGCCAGCAGTTACTCACCACCCGGACGGTTCAATGAGCAGTTCTTC.

The chain employs TRBV11-1 and TRBJ1-1; D is possibly TRBD1 (6 bases). CDR3 length equals 12 residues. Trimming shortened V by 4 bases and J by 7 bases, and 10 bases separated the two germline ends. Germline-derived CDR1 and CDR2 are SGHAT and FQDESV (reference sequence). The CDR3 DNA reads as TGTGCCAGCAGCTCCTCAGGGGTTGAAGCTTTCTTT. Translated, it gives CASSSSGVEAFF.

The chain combines TRBV7-9 with TRBJ1-1; D is undetermined. Looked up from germline, CDR1 is SEHNR and CDR2 is FQNEAQ (reference sequence). This CDR3 region has 11 residues. V dropped 2 bases and J dropped 6 bases, with 4 bases sitting between them. CDR3 amino acids: CASSLTPEAFF. The CDR3 DNA sequence: TGTGCCAGCAGCTTAACCCCTGAAGCTTTCTTT.